Listed below are T cell receptor beta chains from one sample, sequenced in a study of T cell repertoires in cytomegalovirus infection. These receptors have no known antigen. A single record per CDR3 protein comes from TCRdb applying MiXCR to the reads. The sample carries 450,000 to 600,000 distinct CDR3 sequences, roughly a third recorded once. The sample here was cultured PBMCs, taken from culture after CMV antigen stimulation. The origin of the receptors is a human donor in good health (CMV status not recorded). Some clones in this sample may be carry-over from other donors' samples. Each CDR3 is given with its conserved first and last residue. A D gene is named only where the DNA matches it firmly. Clone size is stated in some rows and not others, as once, few, many or a class when expanded.

>TRBV4-1|17|TRBD1|TRBJ1-2|-
CASSQGRTGRSNYGYTF
TGCGCCAGCAGCCAAGGCCGGACAGGGAGAAGTAACTATGGCTACACCTTC
>TRBV5-3|16|TRBD1|TRBJ1-2|-
CASSLETGQLTYGYTF
TGTGCCAGCAGCTTGGAGACGGGACAGCTAACCTATGGCTACACCTTC
>TRBV19|15|TRBD1|TRBJ2-3|few
CATSGQADVTDTQYF
TGTGCCACCTCAGGACAGGCGGACGTGACAGATACGCAGTATTTT
>TRBV7-2|15|TRBD1|TRBJ1-2|-
CASRYSGGEVGGYTF
TGTGCCAGCAGGTATTCAGGGGGCGAAGTCGGTGGCTACACCTTC
>TRBV2|10|-|TRBJ2-5|-
CASSEGTQYF
TGTGCCAGCAGTGAAGGAACCCAGTACTTC
>TRBV5-6|20|TRBD2|TRBJ2-1|-
CASANSGGAGGVGSYNEQFF
TGTGCCAGCGCGAACTCTGGGGGGGCGGGAGGGGTAGGATCCTACAATGAGCAGTTCTTC
>TRBV20-1|17|TRBD2|TRBJ2-1|once
CSARDRLLAGGHNEQFF
TGCAGTGCTAGAGACCGTCTCCTAGCGGGAGGGCACAATGAGCAGTTCTTC
>TRBV7-8|12|-|TRBJ2-1|few
CASSLAFNEQFF
TGTGCCAGCAGCTTAGCGTTCAATGAGCAGTTCTTC
>TRBV7-8|16|TRBD1|TRBJ1-2|many
CASSLDLQGHNYGYTF
TGTGCCAGCAGCTTAGACCTACAGGGGCATAACTATGGCTACACCTTC
>TRBV6-1|15|-|TRBJ2-1|-
CASSAGPGRMGEQFF
TGTGCCAGCAGTGCCGGGCCCGGGAGAATGGGTGAGCAGTTCTTC
>TRBV7-2|17|TRBD2|TRBJ2-5|few
CASSSPRRLAGQETQYF
TGTGCCAGCAGCTCCCCTAGAAGACTAGCGGGCCAAGAGACCCAGTACTTC
>TRBV5-4|14|TRBD2|TRBJ2-7|once
CASTPLAGDYEQYF
TGTGCCAGCACCCCACTAGCGGGAGACTACGAGCAGTACTTC
>TRBV7-9|15|-|TRBJ2-1|-
CASSPQGGVGYEQFF
TGTGCCAGCAGCCCCCAAGGGGGAGTGGGCTATGAGCAGTTCTTC
>TRBV7-2|16|-|TRBJ1-1|-
CASSLLGRGAGGEAFF
TGTGCCAGCAGCTTATTAGGGCGGGGAGCTGGGGGGGAAGCTTTCTTT
>TRBV3-1|16|-|TRBJ2-1|-
CASSQQLDPLYNEQFF
TGTGCCAGCAGCCAGCAACTAGACCCCCTGTACAATGAGCAGTTCTTC
>TRBV7-8|15|-|TRBJ2-4|-
CASSERTVAKNIQYF
TGTGCCAGCAGCGAGCGGACAGTTGCCAAAAACATTCAGTACTTC
>TRBV7-6|17|-|TRBJ1-1|many
CASSLWGRTDAITEAFF
TGTGCCAGCAGCTTATGGGGCAGGACTGACGCAATCACTGAAGCTTTCTTT
>TRBV29-1|15|TRBD2|TRBJ2-7|few
CSVPGPLAGVSEQYF
TGCAGCGTCCCCGGACCGCTAGCGGGAGTCTCCGAGCAGTACTTC
>TRBV5-1|15|-|TRBJ2-3|-
CASSFGLTDTDTQYF
TGCGCCAGCAGCTTCGGGCTGACCGACACAGATACGCAGTATTTT
>TRBV18|15|-|TRBJ1-2|-
CASSPKSGPNYGYTF
TGTGCCAGCTCACCAAAATCTGGGCCCAACTATGGCTACACCTTC
>TRBV12-3/TRBV12-4|14|-|TRBJ2-3|few
CASSILASSDTQYF
TGTGCCAGCAGCATCCTAGCGTCATCCGATACGCAGTATTTT
>TRBV7-2|13|-|TRBJ2-3|-
CAVGERGTDTQYF
TGTGCCGTTGGGGAGCGAGGCACAGATACGCAGTATTTT
>TRBV30|14|TRBD1|TRBJ2-1|-
CAWRGGQDYNEQFF
TGTGCCTGGAGAGGAGGACAGGACTACAATGAGCAGTTCTTC
>TRBV28|14|-|TRBJ1-1|few
CASSLYGFGTEAFF
TGTGCCAGCAGTTTATACGGGTTCGGCACTGAAGCTTTCTTT
>TRBV4-1|15|TRBD2|TRBJ2-1|many
CASSPRTSVYNEQFF
TGCGCCAGCAGCCCGCGGACTAGCGTATACAATGAGCAGTTCTTC
>TRBV6-2/TRBV6-3|14|-|TRBJ2-1|-
CASSYSIPGNEQFF
TGTGCCAGCAGTTACTCGATTCCCGGGAATGAGCAGTTCTTC
>TRBV13|15|TRBD2|TRBJ2-3|-
CASSFLAGGPVTQYF
TGTGCCAGCAGCTTTCTAGCGGGAGGGCCGGTTACGCAGTATTTT
>TRBV7-2|16|TRBD2|TRBJ2-7|-
CASSYRGLDPGYEQYF
TGTGCCAGCAGTTACCGCGGACTAGATCCCGGATACGAGCAGTACTTC
>TRBV19|15|-|TRBJ1-1|few
CASRPGTPANTEAFF
TGTGCCAGTAGGCCAGGGACCCCCGCTAACACTGAAGCTTTCTTT
>TRBV7-2|14|-|TRBJ1-2|many
CASSLSVPNYGYTF
TGTGCCAGCAGCTTATCCGTCCCTAACTATGGCTACACCTTC
>TRBV11-2|14|-|TRBJ1-5|few
CASSKDNYNQPQHF
TGTGCCAGCAGCAAGGACAACTACAATCAGCCCCAGCATTTT
>TRBV6-6|16|-|TRBJ2-7|-
CASTKSWDERSYEQYF
TGTGCCAGCACCAAGAGTTGGGACGAACGATCCTACGAGCAGTACTTC
>TRBV28|12|-|TRBJ2-5|-
CASSLIGVSQYF
TGTGCCAGCAGTTTAATAGGCGTCTCCCAGTACTTC
>TRBV5-6|15|-|TRBJ1-5|-
CASSSRGTGNQPQHF
TGTGCCAGCAGCTCCCGCGGGACCGGGAATCAGCCCCAGCATTTT
>TRBV18|16|-|TRBJ1-4|few
CASSVTGPATNEKLFF
TGTGCCAGCTCCGTGACTGGCCCTGCAACTAATGAAAAACTGTTTTTT
>TRBV20-1|13|-|TRBJ2-5|-
CSAPRTNDETQYF
TGCAGTGCTCCCCGGACTAATGACGAGACCCAGTACTTC
>TRBV7-6|13|-|TRBJ1-1|few
CASSLAEDTEAFF
TGTGCCAGCAGCTTAGCGGAGGACACTGAAGCTTTCTTT
>TRBV6-1|17|TRBD1|TRBJ2-4|-
CASSEEAGGAAKNIQYF
TGTGCCAGCAGTGAAGAAGCAGGGGGCGCCGCCAAAAACATTCAGTACTTC
>TRBV12-3/TRBV12-4|14|TRBD2|TRBJ2-7|-
CASSPRPSGTDQYF
TGTGCCAGCAGTCCGAGGCCTAGCGGGACCGATCAGTACTTC
>TRBV7-2|16|TRBD2|TRBJ2-1|many
CASSPTPSGRYGEQFF
TGTGCCAGCAGCCCAACCCCTAGCGGGAGGTACGGTGAGCAGTTCTTC
>TRBV19|15|-|TRBJ2-6|-
CASTGRSSGANVLTF
TGTGCCTCCACGGGGCGAAGCTCTGGGGCCAACGTCCTGACTTTC
>TRBV6-5|15|-|TRBJ1-4|-
CASRSRRSTNEKLFF
TGTGCCAGCAGAAGCCGTCGATCGACTAATGAAAAACTGTTTTTT
>TRBV28|19|TRBD2|TRBJ2-1|-
CASSASRTSGRAEKNEQFF
TGTGCCAGCAGTGCATCACGGACTAGCGGGAGGGCCGAGAAGAATGAGCAGTTCTTC
>TRBV7-2|17|TRBD2|TRBJ2-3|-
CASSLLGGPVGSDTQYF
TGTGCCAGCAGCTTATTGGGAGGGCCGGTCGGCTCAGATACGCAGTATTTT
>TRBV27|15|TRBD2|TRBJ2-5|-
CASIGLAGVRETQYF
TGTGCCAGCATCGGACTAGCGGGAGTTCGGGAGACCCAGTACTTC
>TRBV7-6|12|-|TRBJ1-2|-
CASSLIDRGYTF
TGTGCCAGCAGCTTAATAGACCGTGGCTACACCTTC
>TRBV11-2|15|-|TRBJ2-1|-
CASSLGQDPGGEQFF
TGTGCCAGCAGCTTAGGACAGGACCCGGGTGGGGAGCAGTTCTTC
>TRBV4-1|16|-|TRBJ1-3|-
CASSQGGTPSGNTIYF
TGCGCCAGCAGCCAAGGTGGTACACCCTCTGGAAACACCATATATTTT
>TRBV12-3/TRBV12-4|13|TRBD1|TRBJ1-2|-
CASSKWDSRGYTF
TGTGCCAGCAGTAAATGGGACAGCCGTGGCTACACCTTC
>TRBV11-3|16|-|TRBJ2-2|-
CASSLDPLRANGELFF
TGTGCCAGCAGCTTAGATCCTCTGCGGGCCAACGGGGAGCTGTTTTTT
>TRBV24-1|16|TRBD2|TRBJ2-1|many
CATSDFSTSGRHEQFF
TGTGCCACCAGTGATTTTTCTACTAGCGGGAGACATGAGCAGTTCTTC
>TRBV28|14|-|TRBJ1-1|-
CASSYWGRDTEAFF
TGTGCCAGCAGTTATTGGGGGCGGGACACTGAAGCTTTCTTT
>TRBV20-1|14|-|TRBJ2-3|-
CSARGIQYTDTQYF
TGCAGTGCTAGAGGGATCCAGTACACAGATACGCAGTATTTT
>TRBV7-2|14|TRBD1|TRBJ1-2|many
CASSPWDRGYGYTF
TGTGCCAGCAGCCCTTGGGACAGGGGGTATGGCTACACCTTC
>TRBV19|14|-|TRBJ1-4|-
CASKGGATNEKLFF
TGTGCCAGTAAAGGGGGGGCAACTAATGAAAAACTGTTTTTT
>TRBV7-2|14|-|TRBJ2-1|many
CASSLGPTRDEQFF
TGTGCCAGCAGCTTAGGACCCACACGGGATGAGCAGTTCTTC
>TRBV28|14|-|TRBJ2-7|-
CASRDGTAVGEQYF
TGTGCCAGCAGGGACGGGACGGCGGTAGGGGAGCAGTACTTC
>TRBV7-8|17|-|TRBJ2-3|-
CASSPPVRGVGTDTQYF
TGTGCCAGCAGCCCTCCAGTCAGGGGAGTCGGCACAGATACGCAGTATTTT